This T cell receptor beta chain was found in a study of blood T cell repertoires in COVID-19. Study overall: Acute-phase and convalescent COVID-19 samples originated in the United States, Italy and Spain. Nucleic acid was either cDNA or gDNA, and it came from T cells, B-cell-depleted T cells, or PBMCs.

CDR3 size: 15 residues. The germline V gene has CDR1 MDHEN and CDR2 SYDVKM. Trimming cost V 4 bases and J 5 bases, with 17 bases left between them. Authors' methods: Amplified reference gene primers provided the basis for estimating nucleated cell counts. The protocol was immunoSEQ multiplex PCR, while the TCRdb copy is restricted to in-frame clones and leaves out a portion. From that table come the V and J calls and clone size; the DNA was used to work out D and trimming. The table lists 150,000 to 200,000 clones, 86% of them singletons. The sample consisted of peripheral blood. The chain combines TRBV28 with TRBJ2-5, with D possibly matching TRBD2 (7 bases). This receptor was identified in a man aged 65 to 85 with acute or convalescent COVID-19. This chain's CDR3 is CASSSYGLGGETQYF. Written as DNA, the CDR3 is TGTGCCAGCAGTTCATACGGACTAGGGGGGGAGACCCAGTACTTC. Full variable domain (outside the CDR3, taken from reference TRBV28 and TRBJ2-5): DVKVTQSSRYLVKRTGEKVFLECVQDMDHENMFWYRQDPGLGLRLIYFSYDVKMKEKGDIPEGYSVSREKKERFSLILESASTNQTSMYLCASSSYGLGGETQYFGPGTRLLVL.